The source of this TCR beta chain is a study of T cells expressing NK-cell markers. Study overall: HCMV serostatus: seven of eight sequenced donors positive, one negative.

CDR3 length: 16 amino acids. Germline values: CDR1 LGHDT, CDR2 YNNKEL (reference sequence). TCRdb reprocessed the 5' RACE reads, with one entry per CDR3 protein and no DNA. The listing records almost 450,000 distinct CDR3 sequences. Material: blood T cells: a sorted CD56 or NKG2C T cell subset, CD4+ or CD8+ T cells, or bulk PBMC T cells (not recorded which). The origin of this receptor is a woman aged 18 to 75 in good health. The chain is built from TRBV3-1 and TRBJ1-6; TCRdb's D call of TRBD1 is untestable without DNA. The CDR3 region is CASSHNRGAWNSPLHF.